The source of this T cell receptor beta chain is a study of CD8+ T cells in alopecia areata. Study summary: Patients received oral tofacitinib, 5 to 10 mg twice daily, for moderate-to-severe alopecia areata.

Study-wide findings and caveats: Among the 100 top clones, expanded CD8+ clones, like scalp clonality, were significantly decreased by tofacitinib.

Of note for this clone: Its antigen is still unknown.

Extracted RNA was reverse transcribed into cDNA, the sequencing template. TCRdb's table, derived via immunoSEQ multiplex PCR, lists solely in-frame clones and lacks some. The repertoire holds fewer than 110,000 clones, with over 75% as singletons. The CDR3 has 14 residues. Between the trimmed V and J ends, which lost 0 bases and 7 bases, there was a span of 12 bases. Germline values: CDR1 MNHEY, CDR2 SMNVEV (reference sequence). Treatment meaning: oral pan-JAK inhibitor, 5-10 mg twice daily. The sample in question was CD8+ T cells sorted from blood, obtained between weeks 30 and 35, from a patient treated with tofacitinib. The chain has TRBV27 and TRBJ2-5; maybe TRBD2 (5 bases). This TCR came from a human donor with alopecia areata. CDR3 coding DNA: TGTGCCAGCAGTTTATCGGCGGAGGTTTCGACCCAGTACTTC. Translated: CASSLSAEVSTQYF.